These 25 T cell receptor beta chains originate from one sample sequenced in a study of T cells after yellow fever vaccination. TCRdb re-called the 5' RACE reads through MiXCR, storing one row per CDR3 protein. The table lists 300,000 to 400,000 distinct CDR3 sequences, 3% to 4.5% of them singletons. Sequenced here: PBMCs, sampled 5 days after the yellow fever booster vaccination. These receptors all come from a man younger than 35 who received the YFV17D yellow fever vaccine.

At least ten counts were recorded for this clonotype. The chain has TRBV5-1 and TRBJ2-5; 7 positions agree with TRBD1. The germline CDR1 and CDR2 sequences are SGHRS and YFSETQ. The CDR3 length is 16 residues. The J segment lost 4 bases and the V segment lost 3 bases, leaving 12 bases of the junction unmatched. As DNA, the CDR3 is TGCGCCAGCAGCTCAACCCCGGGACAGAGGGGAGAGACCCAGTACTTC. Encoded protein: CASSSTPGQRGETQYF.

The J gene is TRBJ2-7, the V gene TRBV7-2, with 7 bases matching TRBD1. J lost 2 bases, V lost 3 bases, and 7 bases had no gene match. The CDR3 extends over 15 amino acids. The germline V gene encodes CDR1 SGHTA and CDR2 FQGNSA. This CDR3 reads CASSLRPTGTYEQYF. The CDR3 nucleotides are TGTGCCAGCAGCTTGCGCCCGACAGGGACCTACGAGCAGTACTTC.

The chain is built from TRBV12-3 or TRBV12-4 and TRBJ1-2; possibly TRBD1 for D (5 bases). With 6 bases removed from V and 4 bases from J, the gap between germline ends came to 12 bases. CDR3 length: 13 residues. DNA of the CDR3: TGTGCCAGCAGGCCACAGGAGACCTATGGCTACACCTTC. Protein sequence: CASRPQETYGYTF.

This clonotype has more than one count but fewer than ten. The V and J genes are TRBV11-2 and TRBJ1-1; a possible D gene is TRBD1 (6 bases). V gave up 5 bases and J gave up 2 bases, with 15 bases separating them. Germline-derived CDR1 and CDR2 are SGHAT and FQNNGV. This CDR3 region has 15 residues. CDR3 in amino acids: CASSIHYRENTEAFF. The CDR3, as DNA: TGTGCCAGCAGCATCCATTACAGGGAAAACACTGAAGCTTTCTTT.

This rearrangement joins TRBV20-1 to TRBJ2-7; TRBD1 matches at 8 bases. This CDR3 spans 14 amino acids. Trimming removed 1 base from V and 0 bases from J; junction bases left unmatched: 2. Germline loops: CDR1 DFQATT, CDR2 SNEGSKA (reference sequence). The CDR3 bases are TGCAGTGCTAGAGGGACAGGGAGCTCCTACGAGCAGTACTTC. This translates into CSARGTGSSYEQYF.

This clonotype was seen more than once but under ten times. This rearrangement joins TRBV24-1 to TRBJ1-4; D not certain. Trimming left V 3 bases short and J 3 bases short, with 10 bases between. Germline CDR1 KGHDR, CDR2 SFDVKD. This CDR3 comprises 15 residues. The CDR3 DNA reads as TGTGCCACCAGTGATGATGACGGGGCTAATGAAAAACTGTTTTTT. Its translation: CATSDDDGANEKLFF.

This clonotype occurred a few times. The chain links TRBV6-2 or TRBV6-3 to TRBJ2-3, with 8 bases lining up with TRBD2. V shed 8 bases, J shed 3 bases, and the junction held 10 bases outside the gene matches. Germline V gives CDR1 MNHEY, CDR2 SVGEGT. The CDR3 length is 15 residues. CDR3 loop: CASGGAGGRTDTQYF. CDR3 bases: TGTGCCAGCGGAGGTGCGGGGGGAAGGACAGATACGCAGTATTTT.

This clonotype was recorded many times. The chain carries TRBV5-1 and TRBJ2-3, with 8 bases fitting TRBD1. The CDR3 is 18 residues long. V trimming: 3 bases; J trimming: 0 bases; junction bases outside the gene matches: 12. From germline, CDR1 is SGHRS and CDR2 YFSETQ. CDR3 DNA: TGCGCCAGCAGCTACGGACAGGGAACTCCTGCTAGCACAGATACGCAGTATTTT. Translation: CASSYGQGTPASTDTQYF.

A few counts support this clonotype. V and J are TRBV18 and TRBJ2-1, with TRBD2 matching over 9 bases. Losses at the gene ends were 0 bases for V and 4 bases for J; bases not matched to a gene: 7. The CDR3 length is 17 residues. The germline V gene encodes CDR1 KGHSH and CDR2 LQKENI. CDR3 protein: CASSPPTSSGAYNEQFF. In DNA form, the CDR3 reads TGTGCCAGCTCACCACCCACTTCTAGCGGGGCGTACAATGAGCAGTTCTTC.

The gene calls are TRBV5-1 and TRBJ1-6; D gene unclear. Germline CDR1 SGHRS, CDR2 YFSETQ. The CDR3 contains 13 residues. V lost 4 bases and J lost 7, with 9 bases in between. For the CDR3, the DNA is TGCGCCAGCAGCCTTACGATAAATTCACCCCTCCACTTT. Protein sequence: CASSLTINSPLHF. The complete variable domain, with remaining parts taken from reference TRBV5-1 and TRBJ1-6, reads KAGVTQTPRYLIKTRGQQVTLSCSPISGHRSVSWYQQTPGQGLQFLFEYFSETQRNKGNFPGRFSGRQFSNSRSEMNVSTLELGDSALYLCASSLTINSPLHFGNGTRLTVT.

This clonotype was seen more than once but under ten times. The rearrangement uses TRBV7-2 and TRBJ2-7; D is unresolved. CDR3 size: 13 residues. Germline loops: CDR1 SGHTA, CDR2 FQGNSA. Trimming shortened V by 3 bases and J by 3 bases, and 9 bases separated the two germline ends. The CDR3: CASSFENYYEQYV. In nucleotides, the CDR3 is TGTGCCAGCAGCTTTGAGAATTACTACGAGCAGTACGTC.

The chain employs TRBV5-1 and TRBJ1-1; 7 bases align to TRBD1. Trimming cost V 3 bases and J 2 bases; bases outside gene matches: 4. CDR3 length: 14 amino acids. Looked up from germline, CDR1 is SGHRS and CDR2 is YFSETQ. The CDR3 reads CASSSNRGNTEAFF. For the CDR3, the DNA is TGCGCCAGCAGCTCGAACAGGGGTAACACTGAAGCTTTCTTT.

This chain joins TRBV20-1 and TRBJ2-2; D may be TRBD2 (5 bases). The CDR3 length is 14 residues. Trimming cost V 1 base and J 4 bases, with 10 bases left between them. Germline V gene data show CDR1 as DFQATT and CDR2 as SNEGSKA (reference sequence). CDR3: CSARVSGATGELFF. CDR3 sequence (DNA): TGCAGTGCTAGAGTAAGCGGAGCCACCGGGGAGCTGTTTTTT.

This clonotype was seen only a few times. The CDR3 region is CASSQDTGTRNTEAFF. DNA for the CDR3: TGTGCCAGCAGCCAAGACACCGGGACGCGGAACACTGAAGCTTTCTTT. The chain employs TRBV3-1 and TRBJ1-1; D is perhaps TRBD1 (5 bases). Germline values: CDR1 LGHDT, CDR2 YNNKEL (reference sequence). This CDR3 spans 16 amino acids. Trimming removed 0 bases from V and 1 base from J, with 12 bases in between. Full variable domain (rest looked up from reference TRBV3-1 and TRBJ1-1): DTAVSQTPKYLVTQMGNDKSIKCEQNLGHDTMYWYKQDSKKFLKIMFSYNNKELIINETVPNRFSPKSPDKAHLNLHINSLELGDSAVYFCASSQDTGTRNTEAFFGQGTRLTVV.

This clonotype has at least ten counts. This chain uses TRBV13 with TRBJ1-1; no definite D call. The CDR3 has 14 amino acids. Trimming removed 4 bases at V and 4 bases at J, with 13 bases between. Germline V CDR1 and CDR2: PRHDT, FYEKMQ (reference sequence). CDR3 DNA: TGTGCCAGCAGCTGGTCCCCGGCCTCCACTGAAGCTTTCTTT. Translated: CASSWSPASTEAFF. The variable domain in full, completed from reference TRBV13 and TRBJ1-1, reads AAGVIQSPRHLIKEKRETATLKCYPIPRHDTVYWYQQGPGQDPQFLISFYEKMQSDKGSIPDRFSAQQFSDYHSELNMSSLELGDSALYFCASSWSPASTEAFFGQGTRLTVV.

The chain joins TRBV7-2 to TRBJ2-7; no definite D call. This CDR3 region has 13 residues. V gave up 4 bases and J gave up 2 bases, with 9 bases separating them. The germline gives CDR1 SGHTA, CDR2 FQGNSA. CDR3 nucleotides: TGTGCCAGCAGCTCGGACGTTACCTACGAGCAGTACTTC. Translated, it gives CASSSDVTYEQYF. Using reference TRBV7-2 and TRBJ2-7 for the parts outside the CDR3, the full variable domain is GAGVSQSPSNKVTEKGKDVELRCDPISGHTALYWYRQSLGQGLEFLIYFQGNSAPDKSGLPSDRFSAERTGGSVSTLTIQRTQQEDSAVYLCASSSDVTYEQYFGPGTRLTVT.

This clonotype was seen ten or more times. The chain uses TRBV28 and TRBJ1-4; 9 nucleotides align to TRBD1. CDR3 length: 15 amino acids. Trimming removed 4 bases from V and 8 bases from J; junction bases left unmatched: 8. Germline V gives CDR1 MDHEN, CDR2 SYDVKM. The CDR3 is CASSWGTGLGEKLFF. CDR3 nucleotides: TGTGCCAGCAGTTGGGGGACAGGGCTAGGAGAAAAACTGTTTTTT. The full variable domain, with the rest looked up from reference TRBV28 and TRBJ1-4, is DVKVTQSSRYLVKRTGEKVFLECVQDMDHENMFWYRQDPGLGLRLIYFSYDVKMKEKGDIPEGYSVSREKKERFSLILESASTNQTSMYLCASSWGTGLGEKLFFGSGTQLSVL.

This chain uses TRBV7-4 with TRBJ2-5; possible D gene TRBD2, 5 bases. The CDR3 is made up of 16 amino acids. The V and J ends lost 3 bases and 5 bases respectively, with 19 bases between them. In germline, CDR1 is SGHVT, CDR2 SQSDAQ. CDR3 sequence reads: CASSLAVTSLAETQYF. The CDR3, as DNA: TGTGCCAGCAGCTTGGCCGTCACTAGTCTGGCGGAGACCCAGTACTTC.

This clonotype was observed a few times. V gene TRBV7-9 combines with J gene TRBJ2-5; D gene ambiguous. Germline V gene lookup returns CDR1 SEHNR and CDR2 FQNEAQ (reference sequence). The V end was cut by 5 bases, the J end by 4 bases, with 14 bases between. The CDR3 has 14 amino acids. CDR3 in amino acids: CASSPEYGSETQYF. Here the CDR3 DNA reads TGTGCCAGCAGCCCTGAATACGGGTCAGAGACCCAGTACTTC. Full variable domain (outside the CDR3, taken from reference TRBV7-9 and TRBJ2-5): DTGVSQNPRHKITKRGQNVTFRCDPISEHNRLYWYRQTLGQGPEFLTYFQNEAQLEKSRLLSDRFSAERPKGSFSTLEIQRTEQGDSAMYLCASSPEYGSETQYFGPGTRLLVL.

This chain joins TRBV28 and TRBJ2-3; the D is unclear. Germline CDR1 is MDHEN and CDR2 is SYDVKM. V shed 5 bases and J shed 4 bases, with 10 bases lying between them. The CDR3 consists of 13 residues. The CDR3 nucleotides are TGTGCCAGCAGTCCAATGGGCGCAGATACGCAGTATTTT. Translating gives CASSPMGADTQYF.

J is TRBJ2-3 and V is TRBV5-4; 7 bases map to TRBD1. The ends lost 4 bases at V and 0 bases at J; junction bases unmatched: 5. Per germline, CDR1 SGHNT and CDR2 YYREEE (reference sequence). The CDR3 runs to 15 residues. The CDR3 here is CASSPDRFSTDTQYF. The CDR3 bases are TGTGCCAGCAGCCCGGACAGGTTTAGCACAGATACGCAGTATTTT. Full variable domain (outside the CDR3, taken from reference TRBV5-4 and TRBJ2-3): ETGVTQSPTHLIKTRGQQVTLRCSSQSGHNTVSWYQQALGQGPQFIFQYYREEENGRGNFPPRFSGLQFPNYSSELNVNALELDDSALYLCASSPDRFSTDTQYFGPGTRLTVL.

The chain employs TRBV29-1 and TRBJ2-2, with D tentatively TRBD1 (5 bases). Germline CDR1 and CDR2: SQVTM and ANQGSEA. The ends were cut back, 4 bases at V and 3 bases at J, with 6 bases in the middle. The CDR3 totals 12 residues. CDR3 sequence reads: CSVVGDTGELFF. CDR3 in DNA: TGCAGCGTTGTAGGGGACACCGGGGAGCTGTTTTTT.

This clonotype was observed at least ten times. The CDR3 DNA reads as TGTGCCAGCAGCTTAGGGCTAGCAGAATGGGAGACCCAGTACTTC. It codes for CASSLGLAEWETQYF. The chain recombines TRBV11-2 with TRBJ2-5, with a tentative D call TRBD2 (5 bases). V shed 1 base and J shed 5 bases, with 14 bases lying between them. The CDR3 runs 15 residues. Germline CDR1 reads SGHAT; CDR2 reads FQNNGV. Based on the CDR3 plus reference TRBV11-2 and TRBJ2-5, the full variable domain is EAGVAQSPRYKIIEKRQSVAFWCNPISGHATLYWYQQILGQGPKLLIQFQNNGVVDDSQLPKDRFSAERLKGVDSTLKIQPAKLEDSAVYLCASSLGLAEWETQYFGPGTRLLVL.

Many counts were recorded for this clonotype. The gene calls are TRBV7-2 and TRBJ1-1; D is undetermined. This CDR3 is built from 13 residues. V was pared by 5 bases and J by 7 bases, with 14 bases between. Germline CDR1 reads SGHTA; CDR2 reads FQGNSA. The CDR3 coding sequence is TGTGCCAGCAGCCTCACCCCGGGGATTGAAGCTTTCTTT. Protein sequence: CASSLTPGIEAFF.

A few counts support this clonotype. The chain has TRBV5-4 and TRBJ2-3; 10 bases fit TRBD2. The germline V gene encodes CDR1 SGHNT and CDR2 YYREEE (reference sequence). There are 16 residues in the CDR3. The V and J ends lost 1 base and 4 bases, in that order; junction bases with no gene match: 6. CDR3 region: CASSLLSGGDADTQYF. The DNA for the CDR3 is TGTGCCAGCAGCTTGTTGAGCGGGGGGGACGCAGATACGCAGTATTTT. The full variable domain, in which reference TRBV5-4 and TRBJ2-3 provide the parts outside the CDR3, is ETGVTQSPTHLIKTRGQQVTLRCSSQSGHNTVSWYQQALGQGPQFIFQYYREEENGRGNFPPRFSGLQFPNYSSELNVNALELDDSALYLCASSLLSGGDADTQYFGPGTRLTVL.